This TCR beta chain was found in a study of T cells in Graves' hyperthyroidism and ophthalmopathy. Study outcomes and limitations: A model of 13 V-J features distinguished ophthalmopathy from stable hyperthyroidism. In validation, the model predicted ophthalmopathy. These predictions came a median roughly 6 months before onset. Most thyroid clonotypes with frequency above 0.001 were detected in blood.

Comment on this clonotype: Its antigen remains unknown.

RNA transcripts provided the source from which TCR beta CDR3 regions were amplified. When the TCR CDR3 underwent first-round RT-PCR, the HTBI primer set was used. Using its own MiXCR run on the multiplex PCR reads, TCRdb lists one record per CDR3 protein. The table lists hundreds of thousands of distinct CDR3 sequences, 20% to 25% of them singletons. PBMCs were collected from an approximately 9 ml volume of fresh peripheral blood. This CDR3 comprises 17 residues. Deletions cut 2 bases from V and 8 bases from J, with 25 bases between. Germline V gene data show CDR1 as DFQATT and CDR2 as SNEGSKA (reference sequence).

This sequence was found in a man in his thirties or forties with Graves' ophthalmopathy. The chain is built from TRBV20-1 and TRBJ2-4; D is uncertain. Sequenced input: blood. The CDR3 protein is CSARKPPGEGRFDIQYF. The CDR3 nucleotides read TGCAGTGCTAGAAAACCCCCAGGAGAAGGCCGGTTCGACATTCAGTACTTC.